These 19 T cell receptor beta chains share one sample of origin, sequenced in a study of blood T cells in healthy people across ages. For the second PCR, which ran for roughly 6 to 12 cycles, a sample-barcoded 5' primer and a J-beta primer mix were used. Each CDR3 protein gets one entry after TCRdb re-called the 5' RACE reads with MiXCR. The sample lists about 1.5 million distinct CDR3 sequences; 42% were seen once. Source material: blood. The receptors come from a woman in her late teens or twenties in good health.

This clonotype occurred a few times. The chain combines TRBV13 with TRBJ1-1; TRBD1 matches 10 bases. CDR1 and CDR2 (germline): PRHDT, FYEKMQ (reference sequence). V dropped 8 bases and J dropped 6; count of bases not matched to a gene: 9. CDR3 length equals 14 residues. CDR3 region: CASRDRGERAEAFF. The CDR3 region has the DNA TGTGCCAGCCGGGACAGGGGTGAGAGGGCTGAAGCTTTCTTT.

V and J are TRBV7-2 and TRBJ2-3; 8 positions match TRBD2. V gave up 6 bases and J gave up 0 bases; unmatched junction bases: 8. Germline V gene lookup returns CDR1 SGHTA and CDR2 FQGNSA. This CDR3 has 16 residues. The CDR3 sequence: CASSGTSGSSTDTQYF. CDR3 sequence (DNA): TGTGCCAGCAGTGGAACTAGCGGCTCTAGCACAGATACGCAGTATTTT.

This chain links TRBV7-2 with TRBJ2-7; 9 bases agree with TRBD2. The CDR3 has 16 residues. Per germline, CDR1 SGHTA and CDR2 FQGNSA. V trimming: 0 bases; J trimming: 3 bases; junction bases outside the gene matches: 6. The CDR3 sequence: CASSLARTSDDYEQYF. In DNA form, the CDR3 reads TGTGCCAGCAGCTTAGCAAGGACTAGCGACGACTACGAGCAGTACTTC. Using reference TRBV7-2 and TRBJ2-7 for the parts outside the CDR3, the full variable domain is GAGVSQSPSNKVTEKGKDVELRCDPISGHTALYWYRQSLGQGLEFLIYFQGNSAPDKSGLPSDRFSAERTGGSVSTLTIQRTQQEDSAVYLCASSLARTSDDYEQYFGPGTRLTVT.

This clonotype was seen more than once but under ten times. The rearrangement uses TRBV6-2 or TRBV6-3 and TRBJ1-5; D gene ambiguous. Per germline, CDR1 MNHEY and CDR2 SVGEGT. The CDR3 is 13 residues long. Trimming cost V 6 bases and J 4 bases, with 10 bases left between them. In DNA, the CDR3 is TGTGCCAGCAGCCCTTACCCAAATCAGCCCCAGCATTTT. It encodes CASSPYPNQPQHF.

This chain joins TRBV29-1 and TRBJ2-7; D may correspond to TRBD1 or TRBD2 (5 bases each). The DNA end is a closer match to TRBJ2-4, so the J assignment may be wrong. The CDR3 loop spans 12 amino acids. Germline loops: CDR1 SQVTM, CDR2 ANQGSEA. The CDR3 is CSVGGIKNIQYF. CDR3 coding DNA: TGCAGCGTTGGGGGGATCAAGAACATTCAGTACTTC.

The J gene is TRBJ2-7, the V gene TRBV6-5, with 7 bases identical to TRBD2. This CDR3 comprises 12 residues. Germline V CDR1 and CDR2: MNHEY, SVGAGI. The trim removed 5 bases at V and 9 bases at J, leaving 7 bases unmatched. The CDR3 sequence: CASSRLGEGQYF. DNA of the CDR3: TGTGCCAGCAGTCGTTTGGGGGAGGGGCAGTACTTC.

The chain joins TRBV6-2 or TRBV6-3 to TRBJ2-3; 13 bases fit TRBD2. V lost 2 bases, J lost 6 bases, and 2 bases stayed unmatched. The CDR3 totals 15 residues. Germline lookup yields CDR1 MNHEY and CDR2 SVGEGT. The CDR3 coding sequence is TGTGCCAGCAGTTACGGACTAGCGGGGGCTGATACGCAGTATTTT. It specifies CASSYGLAGADTQYF.

This clonotype has more than one count but fewer than ten. This chain connects TRBV20-1 to TRBJ1-2; no clear D gene. Germline V CDR1 and CDR2: DFQATT, SNEGSKA (reference sequence). Trimming took off 6 bases at V and 3 bases at J, with 8 bases between the two ends. The CDR3 is made up of 11 amino acids. CDR3 in DNA: TGCAGTGCGTGGAGGGACTATGGCTACACCTTC. This encodes CSAWRDYGYTF.

The V gene is TRBV7-2, the J gene TRBJ2-1; D is uncertain. The V gene lost 3 bases and the J gene lost 9 bases, with 18 bases spanning the gap. Germline-derived CDR1 and CDR2 are SGHTA and FQGNSA. This CDR3 comprises 15 residues. The CDR3 reads CASSLGSIASSEQFF. The CDR3 DNA sequence: TGTGCCAGCAGCTTGGGGTCGATTGCATCTAGTGAGCAGTTCTTC.

This clonotype turned up a few times. The gene calls are TRBV5-1 and TRBJ1-1; maybe TRBD1 (5 bases). This CDR3 spans 13 amino acids. V was trimmed by 4 bases and J by 10 bases, leaving 17 bases between them. Germline V gene data show CDR1 as SGHRS and CDR2 as YFSETQ. The CDR3 spells CASSELSGTGAFF. CDR3 DNA: TGCGCCAGCAGCGAATTATCAGGGACCGGAGCTTTCTTT.

The chain couples TRBV3-1 to TRBJ2-7; possibly TRBD2 for D (6 bases). V gave up 6 bases and J gave up 7 bases, with 22 bases separating them. Germline CDR1 and CDR2: LGHDT and YNNKEL (reference sequence). This CDR3 is built from 15 residues. CDR3 sequence reads: CASSLWEEEYNEQYF. In DNA form, the CDR3 reads TGTGCCAGCAGTCTTTGGGAGGAGGAATACAATGAGCAGTACTTC.

The chain joins TRBV4-1 to TRBJ2-4; D gene uncertain. The germline V and J ends were trimmed by 0 bases and 0 bases, with 9 bases remaining between them. The CDR3 totals 16 residues. Germline assignment: CDR1 MGHRA and CDR2 YSYEKL. The CDR3 DNA follows: TGCGCCAGCAGCCAAGAAGTCCCCTTAGCCAAAAACATTCAGTACTTC. This translates into CASSQEVPLAKNIQYF.

J is TRBJ1-1 and V is TRBV18; D gene unclear. Germline V lookup: CDR1 KGHSH, CDR2 LQKENI. Trimming stripped 2 bases from V and 8 bases from J, with 12 bases between. This CDR3 contains 13 residues. The CDR3 DNA reads TGTGCCAGCTCACCAGGGCAAAGCTCCGAAGCTTTCTTT. This translates into CASSPGQSSEAFF.

This chain connects TRBV7-2 to TRBJ2-5; 10 positions agree with TRBD2. The tail of the sequence fits TRBJ2-7 better, so the J call may be wrong. Germline V lookup: CDR1 SGHTA, CDR2 FQGNSA. CDR3 length: 15 amino acids. The CDR3 spells CASSFQLAGTYEQYF. The DNA for the CDR3 is TGTGCCAGCAGCTTCCAACTAGCGGGGACCTACGAGCAGTACTTC.

The gene calls are TRBV29-1 and TRBJ1-2; D remains ambiguous. The germline gives CDR1 SQVTM, CDR2 ANQGSEA. This CDR3 region has 11 residues. V was shortened by 4 bases and J by 6 bases, with 9 bases between the two germline ends. As DNA, the CDR3 is TGCAGCGTTGTATGGTACGATGGCTACACCTTC. This codes for CSVVWYDGYTF.

The chain employs TRBV7-9 and TRBJ2-6; D is uncertain. This CDR3 comprises 18 residues. Germline loops: CDR1 SEHNR, CDR2 FQNEAQ (reference sequence). V was clipped by 5 bases and J by 0 bases, with 17 bases between them. CDR3 DNA sequence: TGTGCCAGCAGCCCCCCGTTGGCAGTCTCCTCTGGGGCCAACGTCCTGACTTTC. Its protein product is CASSPPLAVSSGANVLTF.

The rearrangement uses TRBV20-1 and TRBJ2-7; D is possibly TRBD1 or TRBD2 (5 bases each). CDR1 is DFQATT, CDR2 SNEGSKA, per germline (reference sequence). CDR3 length: 14 residues. V gave up 3 bases and J gave up 2 bases, with 14 bases separating them. The CDR3 spells CSASRGALAYEQYF. CDR3 in DNA: TGCAGTGCTAGCCGAGGGGCCTTAGCCTACGAGCAGTACTTC.

The chain links TRBV24-1 to TRBJ2-5, with TRBD2 matching 13 bases. V dropped 4 bases and J dropped 0; count of bases not matched to a gene: 4. Germline V gene sequence: CDR1 KGHDR, CDR2 SFDVKD. The CDR3 has 17 amino acids. DNA for the CDR3: TGTGCCACCAGTGAGGGACTAGCGGGAAGGTACCAAGAGACCCAGTACTTC. It yields the protein CATSEGLAGRYQETQYF.

This rearrangement joins TRBV4-3 to TRBJ1-2; weak D call: TRBD1 (6 bases). The germline V gene encodes CDR1 LGHNA and CDR2 YSLEER. This CDR3 is 15 amino acids long. V shed 0 bases and J shed 4 bases, with 12 bases lying between them. CDR3 DNA sequence: TGCGCCAGCAGCCAAGATGCGGGGGCTTTCTATGGCTACACCTTC. It encodes CASSQDAGAFYGYTF.